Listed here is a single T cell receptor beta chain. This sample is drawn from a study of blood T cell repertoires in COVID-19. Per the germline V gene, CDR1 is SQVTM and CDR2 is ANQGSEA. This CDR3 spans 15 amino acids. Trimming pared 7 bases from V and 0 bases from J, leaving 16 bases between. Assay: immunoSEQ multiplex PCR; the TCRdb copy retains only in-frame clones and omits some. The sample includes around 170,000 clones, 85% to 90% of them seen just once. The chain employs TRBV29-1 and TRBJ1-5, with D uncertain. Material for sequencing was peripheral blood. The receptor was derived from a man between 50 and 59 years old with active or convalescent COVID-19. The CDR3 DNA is TGCAGCGCCAGAGAGGGATGGAATAGCAATCAGCCCCAGCATTTT. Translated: CSAREGWNSNQPQHF.